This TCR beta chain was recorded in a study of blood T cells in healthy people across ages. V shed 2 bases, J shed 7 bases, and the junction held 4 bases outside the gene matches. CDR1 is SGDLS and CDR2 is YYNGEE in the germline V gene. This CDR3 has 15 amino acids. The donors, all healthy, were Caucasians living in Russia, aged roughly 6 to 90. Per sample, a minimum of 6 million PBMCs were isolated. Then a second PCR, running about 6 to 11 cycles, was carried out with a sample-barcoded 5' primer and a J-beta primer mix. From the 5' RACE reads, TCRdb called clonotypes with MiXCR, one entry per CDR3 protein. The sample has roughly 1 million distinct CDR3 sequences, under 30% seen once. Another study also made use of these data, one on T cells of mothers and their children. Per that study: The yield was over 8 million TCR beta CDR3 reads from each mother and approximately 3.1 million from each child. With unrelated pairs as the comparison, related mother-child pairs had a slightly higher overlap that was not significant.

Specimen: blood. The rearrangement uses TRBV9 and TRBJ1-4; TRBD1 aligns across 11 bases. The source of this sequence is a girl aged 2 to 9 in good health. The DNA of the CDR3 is TGTGCCAGCAGCGTCCCCGGGACAGGGGGTGAAAAACTGTTTTTT. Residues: CASSVPGTGGEKLFF.